The 24 T cell receptor beta chains presented below share a single source sample, sequenced in a study of blood T cell repertoires in COVID-19. Generated by immunoSEQ multiplex PCR, the TCRdb table keeps only in-frame clones and is missing some. The sample records 200,000 to 250,000 clones, 86% being singletons. Material for sequencing was peripheral blood. Receptors originate from a woman between 50 and 59 years old with COVID-19, enrolled during active disease.

The genes are TRBV7-2 and TRBJ1-3, with 8 bases aligning to TRBD1. Unmatched junction bases numbered 7, after V lost 7 bases and J lost 5 bases. The germline V gene has CDR1 SGHTA and CDR2 FQGNSA. This CDR3 comprises 14 residues. The CDR3 here is CASTQGAQRNTIYF. The DNA for the CDR3 is TGTGCCAGCACCCAGGGGGCGCAGAGAAACACCATATATTTT.

V is TRBV15 and J is TRBJ1-6; tentatively, D is TRBD1 (5 bases). V was pared by 0 bases and J by 8 bases, with 5 bases between. The length of the CDR3 is 13 residues. Germline V gene data show CDR1 as LNHNV and CDR2 as YYDKDF (reference sequence). The CDR3 spells CATSREGHSPLHF. The CDR3 coding sequence is TGTGCCACCAGCAGAGAGGGGCATTCACCCCTCCACTTT.

The V gene is TRBV6-7, the J gene TRBJ2-7, with no clear D. TRBV6-7 counts as an open reading frame of uncertain function. The CDR3 runs 15 residues. Trimming stripped 3 bases from V and 0 bases from J, with 12 bases between. The CDR3 nucleotides read TGTGCCAGCAGTTATCCATCCCGGAGCTCCTACGAGCAGTACTTC. It specifies CASSYPSRSSYEQYF.

CDR3 DNA sequence: TGCGCCAGCAGTGAGGGCGGAACAGATACGCAGTATTTT. This encodes CASSEGGTDTQYF. The chain couples TRBV10-1 to TRBJ2-3; no clear D gene. This CDR3 region has 13 residues. V was shortened by 2 bases and J by 3 bases, with 6 bases between the two germline ends. Germline lookup yields CDR1 WNHNN and CDR2 SYGVQD (reference sequence).

Concerning this clone: One end of the junction does not line up with germline, which may come from a read error. The chain is built from TRBV10-3 and TRBJ2-7; 9 bases fit TRBD1. The germline V gene encodes CDR1 ENHRY and CDR2 SYGVKD. This CDR3 has 11 amino acids. CDR3 residues: CAISPGQGFIF. In DNA form, the CDR3 reads TGTGCCATCAGTCCGGGACAGGGTTTTATATTC.

In its sample, this clone was seen once. The chain is built from TRBV7-9 and TRBJ1-6, with TRBD1 as a possible D gene (5 bases). Deletions cut 5 bases from V and 4 bases from J, with 9 bases between. In germline, CDR1 is SEHNR, CDR2 FQNEAQ (reference sequence). CDR3 length: 14 amino acids. In DNA, the CDR3 is TGTGCCAGCAGCCCGGGACTTTATAATTCACCCCTCCACTTT. This translates into CASSPGLYNSPLHF.

This clone was picked up one time. The J gene is TRBJ2-7, the V gene TRBV7-9; TRBD2 is a possible D gene (6 bases). The CDR3 runs 16 residues. Germline CDR1 is SEHNR and CDR2 is FQNEAQ (reference sequence). Trimming stripped 2 bases from V and 3 bases from J, with 17 bases between. The CDR3 DNA sequence: TGTGCCAGCAGCTTATGGATCGGGACGGGGGACTACGAGCAGTACTTC. The encoded protein is CASSLWIGTGDYEQYF.

The J gene is TRBJ1-2, the V gene TRBV9; 7 bases are a match to TRBD1. The CDR3 length is 17 residues. V gave up 3 bases and J gave up 0 bases; unmatched junction bases: 11. The germline gives CDR1 SGDLS, CDR2 YYNGEE. The CDR3 coding sequence is TGTGCCAGCAGCGGGATGACAGGGAGGCAGGCTAACTATGGCTACACCTTC. This gives the protein CASSGMTGRQANYGYTF.

The genes are TRBV5-1 and TRBJ2-3; 9 bases align to TRBD1. The CDR3 is 14 residues long. V was pared by 4 bases and J by 7 bases, with 7 bases of the junction left unmatched. Germline loops: CDR1 SGHRS, CDR2 YFSETQ. CDR3 in amino acids: CASSPTGGANTQYF. The CDR3 coding sequence is TGCGCCAGCAGCCCAACAGGGGGCGCAAATACGCAGTATTTT.

This chain uses TRBV2 with TRBJ2-7; D gene ambiguous. The CDR3 is 14 residues long. From germline, CDR1 is SNHLY and CDR2 FYNNEI. Between the trimmed V and J ends, which lost 0 bases and 1 base, there was a span of 7 bases. CDR3 region: CASSEAQSSYEQYV. CDR3 nucleotides: TGTGCCAGCAGTGAAGCCCAGTCATCCTACGAGCAGTACGTC.

This chain links TRBV13 with TRBJ2-3; D is unresolved. The V gene lost 2 bases and the J gene lost 4 bases, with 7 bases spanning the gap. Germline V lookup: CDR1 PRHDT, CDR2 FYEKMQ (reference sequence). This CDR3 is 13 amino acids long. The CDR3 loop is CASSLPGADTQYF. The CDR3 region has the DNA TGTGCCAGCAGCTTACCCGGTGCAGATACGCAGTATTTT.

The rearrangement links TRBV7-9 to TRBJ2-7; a weak D match, TRBD2 (5 bases). Germline CDR1 is SEHNR and CDR2 is FQNEAQ (reference sequence). Trimming took 5 bases from V and 6 from J, leaving 14 bases between them. The CDR3 is made up of 13 amino acids. The DNA of the CDR3 is TGTGCCAGCAGCCAAAGGACTGGTCGCGAGCAGTACGTC. This codes for CASSQRTGREQYV.

The chain has TRBV2 and TRBJ2-1; D might be TRBD2 (6 bases). This CDR3 is built from 14 residues. With 10 bases removed from V and 3 bases from J, the gap between germline ends came to 16 bases. Germline V gene lookup returns CDR1 SNHLY and CDR2 FYNNEI. The CDR3 protein is CAIPSRGNYNEQFF. CDR3 coding DNA: TGTGCCATCCCGTCGCGGGGAAACTACAATGAGCAGTTCTTC.

V gene TRBV7-2 combines with J gene TRBJ2-3, with a weak D call TRBD1 (5 bases). Germline lookup yields CDR1 SGHTA and CDR2 FQGNSA. The CDR3 covers 16 residues. V lost 5 bases and J 0 bases, leaving 15 bases between the germline ends. In DNA form, the CDR3 reads TGTGCCAGCAGCCTCGGCTGGGGCGGCAGCACAGATACGCAGTATTTT. This sequence encodes CASSLGWGGSTDTQYF. Based on the CDR3 plus reference TRBV7-2 and TRBJ2-3, the full variable domain is GAGVSQSPSNKVTEKGKDVELRCDPISGHTALYWYRQSLGQGLEFLIYFQGNSAPDKSGLPSDRFSAERTGGSVSTLTIQRTQQEDSAVYLCASSLGWGGSTDTQYFGPGTRLTVL.

The rearrangement joins TRBV11-2 to TRBJ2-4; D possibly corresponds to TRBD2 (6 bases). Per germline, CDR1 SGHAT and CDR2 FQNNGV. The V end lost 3 bases, the J end lost 6 bases, and 15 bases lay between the germline ends. This CDR3 spans 15 amino acids. CDR3 amino acids: CASSFLGGTGNIQYF. CDR3 in DNA: TGTGCCAGCAGCTTCTTGGGGGGTACTGGAAACATTCAGTACTTC.

The chain carries TRBV12-3 or TRBV12-4 and TRBJ2-7; weak D call: TRBD1 (6 bases). V was clipped by 8 bases and J by 2 bases, with 13 bases between them. This CDR3 is built from 13 residues. The DNA of the CDR3 is TGTGCCAGCGCATGGACAGAGACCTACGAGCAGTACTTC. Residues: CASAWTETYEQYF.

The V call is TRBV5-1, the J call TRBJ1-2, with D perhaps TRBD1 (5 bases). CDR3 size: 17 residues. Between the trimmed V and J ends, which lost 5 bases and 2 bases, there was a span of 22 bases. Germline loops: CDR1 SGHRS, CDR2 YFSETQ. The chain's CDR3 is CASRPNIRPSGNYGYTF. CDR3 nucleotides: TGCGCCAGCAGACCAAATATTCGACCCTCAGGGAACTATGGCTACACCTTC.

The CDR3: CASSGGQTNQPQHF. CDR3 bases: TGTGCCAGCAGTGGCGGACAGACCAATCAGCCCCAGCATTTT. The chain joins TRBV6-2 or TRBV6-3 to TRBJ1-5, with D possibly matching TRBD1 (6 bases). The CDR3 is 14 residues long. V was cut by 5 bases and J by 3 bases, with 11 bases left in between. Germline V gene lookup returns CDR1 MNHEY and CDR2 SVGEGT.

This clone was seen a few times. V gene TRBV5-5 combines with J gene TRBJ1-6, with 10 bases matching TRBD1. CDR3 size: 15 residues. With 0 bases clipped from V and 9 bases from J, the junction kept 3 bases outside the gene matches. Per the germline V gene, CDR1 is SGHKS and CDR2 is YYEKEE (reference sequence). The CDR3 DNA reads TGTGCCAGCAGCTTGGGACAGGGGGCAGGTTCACCCCTCCACTTT. It specifies CASSLGQGAGSPLHF.

The gene calls are TRBV15 and TRBJ1-5; 11 nucleotides align to TRBD1. The V segment lost 6 bases and the J segment 6 bases; nucleotides outside the gene matches: 4. Germline V CDR1 and CDR2: LNHNV, YYDKDF (reference sequence). The CDR3 is 14 amino acids. In DNA, the CDR3 is TGTGCCACCAGGGGGACAGGGGGGTTTCAGCCCCAGCATTTT. Residues: CATRGTGGFQPQHF.

The rearrangement joins TRBV7-8 to TRBJ2-7; 9 bases are shared with TRBD1. Unmatched junction bases numbered 5, after V lost 5 bases and J lost 0 bases. Germline CDR1 and CDR2: SGHVS and FQNEAQ. The CDR3 extends over 15 amino acids. The CDR3: CASSLGTGSSYEQYV. The CDR3 DNA reads TGTGCCAGCAGCCTGGGGACAGGGAGCTCCTACGAGCAGTACGTC.

This sequence joins TRBV2 and TRBJ2-2, with TRBD1 as a possible D gene (5 bases). The V gene lost 1 base and the J gene lost 1 base, with 7 bases spanning the gap. Germline lookup yields CDR1 SNHLY and CDR2 FYNNEI. CDR3 size: 15 residues. The CDR3 DNA sequence: TGTGCCAGCAGTGAAGTAGGACAGAACACCGGGGAGCTGTTTTTT. Protein sequence: CASSEVGQNTGELFF.

The chain carries TRBV4-1 and TRBJ2-7; 10 nucleotides align to TRBD1. The CDR3 sequence is 16 residues long. V gave up 8 bases and J gave up 5 bases; unmatched junction bases: 15. CDR1 and CDR2 (germline): MGHRA, YSYEKL. CDR3 in amino acids: CASRLTPGQGPDEQYF. DNA for the CDR3: TGCGCCAGCCGCCTTACCCCGGGACAGGGGCCGGACGAGCAGTACTTC.

V and J are TRBV5-6 and TRBJ2-2, with a weak D call TRBD1 (6 bases). The germline V gene encodes CDR1 SGHDT and CDR2 YYEEEE. V gave up 1 base and J gave up 2 bases, with 12 bases separating them. The CDR3 has 16 amino acids. DNA for the CDR3: TGTGCCAGCAGCTTGATTGCAGGGGCAAACACCGGGGAGCTGTTTTTT. Encoded protein: CASSLIAGANTGELFF.